A single sample gave rise to the 17 T cell receptor beta chains below, sequenced in a study of CD8+CD57+ T cells in acquired aplastic anemia (dated by TCRdb to about 2018). Flow cytometry had shown CD8+CD57+ cell expansion in the patients selected for sequencing. Reads for this sample came from an Illumina HiSeq 2000. Genomic DNA served as template for TCR beta VDJ combination and CDR3 sequence profiling. The public reads were quality trimmed at Q25 with fastp and then assembled into clones with MiXCR by TCRdb, keeping productive beta chains. Each entry merges the rows of one CDR3 protein and shows their most common DNA and genes. The sample includes approximately 80,000 distinct CDR3 sequences, with less than 85% observed a single time. The ten largest clones capture roughly 80% of the sample. The sequencing sample was made of sorted CD4+, CD8+, or CD8+CD57+ T cells (not recorded which) from PBMCs. These receptors were collected from a human donor with aplastic anemia.

This clonotype was counted a few times. This chain joins TRBV6-1 and TRBJ2-5, with 12 bases that match TRBD2. The CDR3 covers 15 residues. Trimming cost V 6 bases and J 1 base; bases outside gene matches: 3. Germline lookup yields CDR1 MNHNS and CDR2 SASEGT. CDR3 region: CASSQTSGGQETQYF. CDR3 sequence (DNA): TGTGCCAGCAGCCAGACTAGCGGGGGCCAAGAGACCCAGTACTTC.

This clonotype was counted many times. DNA of the CDR3: TGCAGTGCTAGGGTCTTCGGCCTAGCGGGGGGGCGATCTATCAATGAGCAGTTCTTC. Its protein product is CSARVFGLAGGRSINEQFF. V is TRBV20-1 and J is TRBJ2-1, with 12 nucleotides matching TRBD2. The V gene's germline CDR1 is DFQATT and CDR2 SNEGSKA (reference sequence). V was clipped by 3 bases and J by 6 bases; unmatched bases: 18. The CDR3 covers 19 residues.

This sequence joins TRBV15 and TRBJ1-2; D may be TRBD1 (5 bases). Trimming removed 4 bases at V and 8 bases at J, with 17 bases between. Germline lookup yields CDR1 LNHNV and CDR2 YYDKDF (reference sequence). This CDR3 has 14 amino acids. The CDR3 coding sequence is TGTGCCACCAGCATCGGAGGAGAAGCAGGGGGCTACACCTTC. Amino acid sequence: CATSIGGEAGGYTF.

The chain's CDR3 is CSVAGDTTNQETQYF. CDR3 bases: TGCAGCGTTGCGGGGGATACTACCAATCAAGAGACCCAGTACTTC. The chain has TRBV29-1 and TRBJ2-5; a weak D match, TRBD2 (6 bases). V was trimmed by 4 bases and J by 2 bases, leaving 17 bases between them. The CDR3 contains 15 residues. Germline V lookup: CDR1 SQVTM, CDR2 ANQGSEA.

This chain connects TRBV5-1 to TRBJ2-1; TRBD1 agrees at 7 bases. This CDR3 comprises 14 residues. The trim removed 0 bases at V and 4 bases at J, leaving 1 base unmatched. Germline V lookup: CDR1 SGHRS, CDR2 YFSETQ. The CDR3 loop is CASSLGDRYNEQFF. The CDR3 DNA reads as TGCGCCAGCAGCTTGGGGGACAGATACAATGAGCAGTTCTTC.

CDR3 coding DNA: TGTGCCAGCAGCTTACCCAAAGCAGGATCCCAAGAGACCCAGTACTTC. Translating gives CASSLPKAGSQETQYF. The J gene is TRBJ2-5, the V gene TRBV5-5; D gene unclear. Germline lookup yields CDR1 SGHKS and CDR2 YYEKEE (reference sequence). Trimming cost V 2 bases and J 1 base, with 15 bases left between them. The CDR3 covers 16 residues.

This chain connects TRBV6-2 or TRBV6-3 to TRBJ1-1; 7 bases align to TRBD1. Germline V gene sequence: CDR1 MNHEY, CDR2 SVGEGT. J lost 5 bases, V lost 6 bases, and 9 bases had no gene match. The CDR3 extends over 14 amino acids. CDR3 protein: CASSIQGFRTEAFF. CDR3 coding DNA: TGTGCCAGCAGCATACAGGGGTTTCGGACTGAAGCTTTCTTT.

The rearrangement joins TRBV12-3 or TRBV12-4 to TRBJ1-6; D gene ambiguous. This CDR3 is built from 15 residues. V lost 8 bases and J 10 bases, leaving 21 bases between the germline ends. CDR3 region: CASGPGGRRGSPLHF. CDR3 bases: TGTGCCAGCGGTCCGGGAGGGAGGAGAGGATCACCCCTCCACTTT.

The J gene is TRBJ2-2, the V gene TRBV15, with unresolved D. CDR3 length: 12 residues. Germline values: CDR1 LNHNV, CDR2 YYDKDF (reference sequence). V was cut by 3 bases and J by 1 base, with 0 bases left in between. Here the CDR3 reads CATSRNTGELFF. Here the CDR3 DNA reads TGTGCCACCAGCAGGAACACCGGGGAGCTGTTTTTT.

At least ten counts were recorded for this clonotype. The gene calls are TRBV9 and TRBJ1-2, with 7 bases identical to TRBD1. V trimming: 3 bases; J trimming: 4 bases; junction bases outside the gene matches: 6. Germline V gene lookup returns CDR1 SGDLS and CDR2 YYNGEE. The CDR3 has 14 residues. CDR3 in DNA: TGTGCCAGCAGCGAAGGACAGGCGATCTATGGCTACACCTTC. This encodes CASSEGQAIYGYTF.

This clonotype has a single count. The chain combines TRBV7-8 with TRBJ1-1; unclear D gene. This CDR3 is built from 11 residues. Germline V gene lookup returns CDR1 SGHVS and CDR2 FQNEAQ. The germline V and J ends were trimmed by 5 bases and 10 bases, with 11 bases remaining between them. For the CDR3, the DNA is TGTGCCAGCAGCCACATAGAAGGAGCTTTCTTT. Its translation is CASSHIEGAFF.

The chain recombines TRBV2 with TRBJ2-3, with D tentatively TRBD2 (5 bases). The CDR3 runs to 14 residues. In germline, CDR1 is SNHLY, CDR2 FYNNEI. V was shortened by 4 bases and J by 2 bases, with 10 bases between the two germline ends. The CDR3 nucleotides read TGTGCCAGCAGTGCGGGGTTTAACACAGATACGCAGTATTTT. It yields the protein CASSAGFNTDTQYF.

The genes are TRBV2 and TRBJ2-1, with D possibly TRBD1 on 6 matching bases. Germline CDR1 SNHLY, CDR2 FYNNEI. CDR3 size: 15 residues. V shed 4 bases and J shed 2 bases, with 12 bases lying between them. In DNA, the CDR3 is TGTGCCAGCAGTGCAAACAGGGCTACCTACAATGAGCAGTTCTTC. Its protein is CASSANRATYNEQFF.

The chain links TRBV7-9 to TRBJ2-5; D not resolved. The CDR3 loop spans 14 amino acids. Germline V gives CDR1 SEHNR, CDR2 FQNEAQ (reference sequence). Trimming stripped 6 bases from V and 5 bases from J, with 16 bases between. The CDR3 nucleotides read TGTGCCAGCAGGTCCGCAGCCTCCCTTGAGACCCAGTACTTC. This encodes CASRSAASLETQYF.

V gene TRBV5-6 combines with J gene TRBJ2-6; possibly TRBD1 for D (6 bases). This CDR3 contains 17 residues. V lost 5 bases and J 0 bases, leaving 15 bases between the germline ends. Per the germline V gene, CDR1 is SGHDT and CDR2 is YYEEEE. The CDR3, as DNA: TGTGCCAGCAGTTCCGGGACAACCCTCTCTGGGGCCAACGTCCTGACTTTC. It encodes CASSSGTTLSGANVLTF.

In this sample, this clonotype turned up a few times. The chain carries TRBV20-1 and TRBJ1-1; possibly TRBD1 for D (5 bases). The CDR3 extends over 13 amino acids. Germline CDR1 is DFQATT and CDR2 is SNEGSKA (reference sequence). Trimming cost V 0 bases and J 3 bases, with 8 bases left between them. This chain's CDR3 is CSARDGGDTEAFF. DNA of the CDR3: TGCAGTGCTAGAGATGGGGGGGACACTGAAGCTTTCTTT.

J is TRBJ2-5 and V is TRBV25-1; 9 bases fit TRBD2. Trimming at V came to 5 bases and at J to 5 bases, leaving 9 bases not matched to a gene. Looked up from germline, CDR1 is MGHDK and CDR2 is SYGVNS. The CDR3 is made up of 15 amino acids. The CDR3 coding sequence is TGTGCCAGCAGTTTCGGCGGGGGGGCTGGGGAGACCCAGTACTTC. This encodes CASSFGGGAGETQYF.